This T cell receptor beta chain appears in the sequencing data of a study of blood T cell repertoires in COVID-19. Study at large: Samples taken during acute and convalescent COVID-19 were collected in the United States, Italy and Spain.

V was pared by 2 bases and J by 4 bases, with 8 bases of the junction left unmatched. This CDR3 contains 16 residues. Germline lookup yields CDR1 MNHEY and CDR2 SMNVEV (reference sequence). Authors' methods: Reference gene primers were amplified, and this amplification served to estimate nucleated cell counts. Clones were sequenced by immunoSEQ multiplex PCR, and TCRdb holds only the in-frame ones, with some missing. V, J and clone size derive from that table, while D and trimming were established from the DNA sequence. The table lists 400,000 to 550,000 clones, about 89% of them singletons. The sequencing input was peripheral blood. The sequence was collected from a woman aged 25-40 years with acute or convalescent COVID-19. V is TRBV27 and J is TRBJ2-7, with TRBD1 identical over 10 bases. CDR3 coding DNA: TGTGCCAGCAGTTTAGTCCCGACAGGGGGCGTTTACGAGCAGTACTTC. It translates to CASSLVPTGGVYEQYF.